This TCR beta chain was found in a study of cytomegalovirus exposure and HLA in healthy donors. The PCR ran on 60 Vbeta and 13 Jbeta primers. Only in-frame clones appear in the TCRdb table, and some are missing; sequencing was by immunoSEQ multiplex PCR. The repertoire table contains some 50,000 clones. This clone is deemed medium-sized by its frequency. What was sequenced was PBMCs. The clonotype was recovered from a middle-aged woman in good health and CMV-seronegative.

CDR3 nucleotide sequence: TGTGCCAGTAGTAGCGGGAGGACTGGGAATGAGCAGTTCTTC. Its protein is CASSSGRTGNEQFF. The V call is TRBV19, the J call TRBJ2-1, with TRBD2 identical over 8 bases. In germline, CDR1 is LNHDA, CDR2 SQIVND (reference sequence). V was clipped by 4 bases and J by 7 bases; unmatched bases: 6. The CDR3 totals 14 residues.